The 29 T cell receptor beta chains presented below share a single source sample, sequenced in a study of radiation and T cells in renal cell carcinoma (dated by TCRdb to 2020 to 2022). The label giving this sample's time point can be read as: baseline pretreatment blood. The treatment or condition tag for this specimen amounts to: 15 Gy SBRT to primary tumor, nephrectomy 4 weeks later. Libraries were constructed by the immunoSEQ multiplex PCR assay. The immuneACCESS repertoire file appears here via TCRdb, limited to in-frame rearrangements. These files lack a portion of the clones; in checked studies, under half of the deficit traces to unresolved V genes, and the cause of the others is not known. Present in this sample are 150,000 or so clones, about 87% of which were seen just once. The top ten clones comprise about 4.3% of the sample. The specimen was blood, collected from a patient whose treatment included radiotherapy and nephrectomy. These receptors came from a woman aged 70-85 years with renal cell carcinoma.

CDR3 in amino acids: CASSLLGPDSPLHF. CDR3 in DNA: TGTGCCAGCAGTTTATTGGGACCCGATTCACCCCTCCACTTT. The J gene is TRBJ1-6, the V gene TRBV28; TRBD1 is a possible D gene (5 bases). Germline CDR1 MDHEN, CDR2 SYDVKM. This CDR3 is built from 14 residues. V dropped 1 base and J dropped 8 bases, with 9 bases sitting between them.

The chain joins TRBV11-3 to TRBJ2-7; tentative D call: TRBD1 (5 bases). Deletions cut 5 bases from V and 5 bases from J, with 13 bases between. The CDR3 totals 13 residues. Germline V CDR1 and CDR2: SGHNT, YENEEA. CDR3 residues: CASSGADSDEQYF. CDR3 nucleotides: TGTGCCAGCAGCGGGGCAGACTCGGACGAGCAGTACTTC.

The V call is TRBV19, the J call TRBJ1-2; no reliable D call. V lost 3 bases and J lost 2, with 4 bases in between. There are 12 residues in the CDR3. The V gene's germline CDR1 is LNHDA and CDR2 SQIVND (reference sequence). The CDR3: CASSITNYGYTF. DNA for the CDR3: TGTGCCAGTAGTATTACCAACTATGGCTACACCTTC.

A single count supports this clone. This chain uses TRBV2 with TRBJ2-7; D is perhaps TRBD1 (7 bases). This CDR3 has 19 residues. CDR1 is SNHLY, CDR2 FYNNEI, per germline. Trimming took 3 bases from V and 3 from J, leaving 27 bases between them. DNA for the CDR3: TGTGCCAGCAGTGACCCGGGCAGGGGGGACGCGGGGCGCATCTACGAGCAGTACTTC. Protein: CASSDPGRGDAGRIYEQYF.

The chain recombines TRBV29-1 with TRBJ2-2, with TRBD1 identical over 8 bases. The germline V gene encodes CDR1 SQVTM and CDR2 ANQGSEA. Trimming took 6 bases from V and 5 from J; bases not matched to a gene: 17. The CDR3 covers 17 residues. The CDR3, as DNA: TGCAGCGTCTGGGGTAGCCGACAGGGGTATGAGACCGGGGAGCTGTTTTTT. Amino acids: CSVWGSRQGYETGELFF.

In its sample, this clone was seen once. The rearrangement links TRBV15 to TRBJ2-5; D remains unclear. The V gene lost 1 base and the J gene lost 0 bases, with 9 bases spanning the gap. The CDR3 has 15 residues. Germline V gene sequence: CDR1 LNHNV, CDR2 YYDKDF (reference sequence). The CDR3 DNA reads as TGTGCCACCAGCAGAGGGACGGTATACCAAGAGACCCAGTACTTC. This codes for CATSRGTVYQETQYF.

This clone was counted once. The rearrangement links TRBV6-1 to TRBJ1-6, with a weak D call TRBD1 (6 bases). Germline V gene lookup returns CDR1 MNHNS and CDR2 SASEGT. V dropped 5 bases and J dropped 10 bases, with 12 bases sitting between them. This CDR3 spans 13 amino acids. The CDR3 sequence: CASSRGGESPLHF. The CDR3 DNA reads TGTGCCAGCAGTAGGGGGGGGGAATCACCCCTCCACTTT.

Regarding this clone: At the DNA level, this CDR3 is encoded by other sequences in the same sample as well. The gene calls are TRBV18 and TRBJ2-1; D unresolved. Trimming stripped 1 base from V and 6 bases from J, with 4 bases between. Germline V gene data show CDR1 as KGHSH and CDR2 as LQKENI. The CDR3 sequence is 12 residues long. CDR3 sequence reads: CASSPLGNEQFF. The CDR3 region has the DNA TGTGCCAGCTCACCACTTGGCAATGAGCAGTTCTTC.

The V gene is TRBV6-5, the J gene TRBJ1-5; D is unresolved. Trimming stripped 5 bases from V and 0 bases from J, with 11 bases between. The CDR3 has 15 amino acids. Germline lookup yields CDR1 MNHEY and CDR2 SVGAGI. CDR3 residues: CASSRDGNSNQPQHF. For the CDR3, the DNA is TGTGCCAGCAGTAGAGACGGGAATAGCAATCAGCCCCAGCATTTT.

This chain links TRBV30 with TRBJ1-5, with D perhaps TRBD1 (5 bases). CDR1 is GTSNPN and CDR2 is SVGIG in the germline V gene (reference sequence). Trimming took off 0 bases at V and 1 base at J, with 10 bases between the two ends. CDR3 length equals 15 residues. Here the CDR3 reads CAWSVGARSNQPQHF. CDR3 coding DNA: TGTGCCTGGAGTGTAGGGGCCAGGAGCAATCAGCCCCAGCATTTT.

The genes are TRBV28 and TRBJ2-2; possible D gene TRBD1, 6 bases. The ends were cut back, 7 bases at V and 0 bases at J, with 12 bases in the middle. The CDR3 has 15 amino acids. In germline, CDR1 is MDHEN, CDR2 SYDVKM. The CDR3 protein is CASTYRVANTGELFF. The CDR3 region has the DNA TGTGCCAGCACTTACAGGGTCGCGAACACCGGGGAGCTGTTTTTT.

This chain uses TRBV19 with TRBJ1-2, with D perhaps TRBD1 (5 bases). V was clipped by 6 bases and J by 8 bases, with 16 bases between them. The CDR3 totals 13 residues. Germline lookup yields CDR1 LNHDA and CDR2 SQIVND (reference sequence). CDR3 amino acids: CASSMRQGGGYTF. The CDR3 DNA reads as TGTGCCAGTAGCATGCGCCAGGGCGGCGGCTACACCTTC.

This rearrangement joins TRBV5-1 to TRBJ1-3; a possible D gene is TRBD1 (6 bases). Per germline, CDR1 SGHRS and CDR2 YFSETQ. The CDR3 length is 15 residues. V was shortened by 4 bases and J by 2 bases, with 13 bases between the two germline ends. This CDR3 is CASSKGHSTGNTIYF. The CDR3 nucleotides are TGCGCCAGCAGCAAGGGACATTCGACTGGAAACACCATATATTTT.

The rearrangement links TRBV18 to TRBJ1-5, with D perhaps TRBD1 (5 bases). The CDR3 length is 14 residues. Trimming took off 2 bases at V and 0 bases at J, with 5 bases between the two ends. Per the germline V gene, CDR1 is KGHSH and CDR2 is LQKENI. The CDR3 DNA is TGTGCCAGCTCACCAGACAGTAGCAATCAGCCCCAGCATTTT. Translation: CASSPDSSNQPQHF.

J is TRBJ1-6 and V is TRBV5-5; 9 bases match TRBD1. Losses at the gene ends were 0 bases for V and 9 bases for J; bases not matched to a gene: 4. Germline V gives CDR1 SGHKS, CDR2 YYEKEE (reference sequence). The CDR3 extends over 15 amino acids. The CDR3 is CASSLAGQGPSPLHF. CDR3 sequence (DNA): TGTGCCAGCAGCTTGGCGGGACAGGGTCCTTCACCCCTCCACTTT.

The CDR3 sequence: CASRRGQGGNEQFF. DNA for the CDR3: TGTGCCAGCAGAAGGGGACAGGGGGGGAATGAGCAGTTCTTC. The chain carries TRBV6-4 and TRBJ2-1; TRBD1 matches 11 bases. The CDR3 runs to 14 residues. Per germline, CDR1 MRHNA and CDR2 SNTAGT. The V gene end was trimmed by 6 bases and the J gene end by 7 bases; junction bases not matched to a gene: 5.

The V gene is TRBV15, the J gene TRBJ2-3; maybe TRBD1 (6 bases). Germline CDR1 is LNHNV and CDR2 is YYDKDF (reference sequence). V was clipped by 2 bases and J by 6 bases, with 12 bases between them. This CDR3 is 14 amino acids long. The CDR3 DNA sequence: TGTGCCACCAGCAGAAGTGGGGGCCACGATACGCAGTATTTT. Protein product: CATSRSGGHDTQYF.

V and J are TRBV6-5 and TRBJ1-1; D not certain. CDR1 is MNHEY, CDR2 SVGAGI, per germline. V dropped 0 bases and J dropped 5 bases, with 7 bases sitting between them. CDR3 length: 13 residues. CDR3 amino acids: CASSYSQLTEAFF. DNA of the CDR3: TGTGCCAGCAGTTACTCACAGCTTACTGAAGCTTTCTTT.

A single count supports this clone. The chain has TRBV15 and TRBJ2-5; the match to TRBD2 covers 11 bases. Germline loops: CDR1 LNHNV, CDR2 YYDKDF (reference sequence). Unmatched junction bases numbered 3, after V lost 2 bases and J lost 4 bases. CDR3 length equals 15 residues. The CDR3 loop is CATSRNSGGVETQYF. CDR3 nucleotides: TGTGCCACCAGCAGAAATAGCGGGGGGGTAGAGACCCAGTACTTC. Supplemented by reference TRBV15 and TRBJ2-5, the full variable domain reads DAMVIQNPRYQVTQFGKPVTLSCSQTLNHNVMYWYQQKSSQAPKLLFHYYDKDFNNEADTPDNFQSRRPNTSFCFLDIRSPGLGDTAMYLCATSRNSGGVETQYFGPGTRLLVL.

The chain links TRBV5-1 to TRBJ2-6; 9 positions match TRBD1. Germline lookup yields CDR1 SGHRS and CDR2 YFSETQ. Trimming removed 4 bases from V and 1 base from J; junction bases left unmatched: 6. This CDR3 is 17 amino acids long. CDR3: CASSKTGGGSGANVLTF. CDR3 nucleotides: TGCGCCAGCAGCAAAACAGGGGGCGGTTCTGGGGCCAACGTCCTGACTTTC.

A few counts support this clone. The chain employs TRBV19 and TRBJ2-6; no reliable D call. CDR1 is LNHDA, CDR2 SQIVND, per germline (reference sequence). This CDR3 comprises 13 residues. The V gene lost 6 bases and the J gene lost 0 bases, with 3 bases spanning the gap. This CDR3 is CASRSSGANVLTF. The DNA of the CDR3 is TGTGCCAGTAGGAGCTCTGGGGCCAACGTCCTGACTTTC.

CDR3 sequence reads: CASSSSRRSLETQYF. The CDR3, as DNA: TGTGCCAGCAGCTCCTCTCGACGGAGTCTTGAGACCCAGTACTTC. The chain employs TRBV11-2 and TRBJ2-5; D ambiguous. The CDR3 length is 15 residues. Deletions cut 4 bases from V and 5 bases from J, with 17 bases between. Germline V CDR1 and CDR2: SGHAT, FQNNGV.

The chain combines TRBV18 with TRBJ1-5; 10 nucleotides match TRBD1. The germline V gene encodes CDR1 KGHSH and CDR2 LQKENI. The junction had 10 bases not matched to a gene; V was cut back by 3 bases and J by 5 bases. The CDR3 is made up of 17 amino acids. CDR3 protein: CASSPYPLDRGYQPQHF. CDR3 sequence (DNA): TGTGCCAGCTCACCTTACCCTCTGGACAGGGGGTATCAGCCCCAGCATTTT.

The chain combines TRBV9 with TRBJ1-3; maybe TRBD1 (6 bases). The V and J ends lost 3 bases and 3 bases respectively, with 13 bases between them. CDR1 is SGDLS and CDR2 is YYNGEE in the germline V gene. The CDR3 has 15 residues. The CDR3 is CASSARGQFGNTIYF. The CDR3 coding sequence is TGTGCCAGCAGCGCCCGCGGACAGTTTGGAAACACCATATATTTT.

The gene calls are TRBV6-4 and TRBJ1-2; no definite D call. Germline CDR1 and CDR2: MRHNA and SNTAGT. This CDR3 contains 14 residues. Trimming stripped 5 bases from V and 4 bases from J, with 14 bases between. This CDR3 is CASSLEAGPYGYTF. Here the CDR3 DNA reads TGTGCCAGCAGTCTCGAGGCCGGCCCCTATGGCTACACCTTC.

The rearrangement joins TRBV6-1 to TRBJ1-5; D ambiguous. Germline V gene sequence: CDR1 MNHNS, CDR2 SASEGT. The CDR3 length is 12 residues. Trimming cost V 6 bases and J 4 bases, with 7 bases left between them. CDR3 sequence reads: CASRFQNQPQHF. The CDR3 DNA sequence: TGTGCCAGCAGGTTTCAGAATCAGCCCCAGCATTTT.

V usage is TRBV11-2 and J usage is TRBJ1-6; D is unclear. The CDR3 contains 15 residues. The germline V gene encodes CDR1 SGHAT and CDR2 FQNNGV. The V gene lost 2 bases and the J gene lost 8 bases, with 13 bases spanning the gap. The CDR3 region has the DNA TGTGCCAGCAGCTTAATCCGGGCCAACTATTCACCCCTCCACTTT. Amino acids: CASSLIRANYSPLHF.

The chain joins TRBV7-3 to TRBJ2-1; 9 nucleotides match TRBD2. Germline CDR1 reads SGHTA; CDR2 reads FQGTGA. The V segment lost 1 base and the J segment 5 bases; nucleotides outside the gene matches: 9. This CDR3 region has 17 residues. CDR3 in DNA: TGTGCCAGCAGCTTAAAGAGTAGCGGGGGATCGCACAATGAGCAGTTCTTC. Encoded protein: CASSLKSSGGSHNEQFF. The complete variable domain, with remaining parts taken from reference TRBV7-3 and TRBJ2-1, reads GAGVSQTPSNKVTEKGKYVELRCDPISGHTALYWYRQSLGQGPEFLIYFQGTGAADDSGLPNDRFFAVRPEGSVSTLKIQRTERGDSAVYLCASSLKSSGGSHNEQFFGPGTRLTVL.

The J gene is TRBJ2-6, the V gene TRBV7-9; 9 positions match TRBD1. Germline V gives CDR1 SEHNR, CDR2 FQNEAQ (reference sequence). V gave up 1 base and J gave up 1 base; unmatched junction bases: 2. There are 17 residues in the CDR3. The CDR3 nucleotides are TGTGCCAGCAGCTTAGGGACAGGGGTATCTGGGGCCAACGTCCTGACTTTC. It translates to CASSLGTGVSGANVLTF.